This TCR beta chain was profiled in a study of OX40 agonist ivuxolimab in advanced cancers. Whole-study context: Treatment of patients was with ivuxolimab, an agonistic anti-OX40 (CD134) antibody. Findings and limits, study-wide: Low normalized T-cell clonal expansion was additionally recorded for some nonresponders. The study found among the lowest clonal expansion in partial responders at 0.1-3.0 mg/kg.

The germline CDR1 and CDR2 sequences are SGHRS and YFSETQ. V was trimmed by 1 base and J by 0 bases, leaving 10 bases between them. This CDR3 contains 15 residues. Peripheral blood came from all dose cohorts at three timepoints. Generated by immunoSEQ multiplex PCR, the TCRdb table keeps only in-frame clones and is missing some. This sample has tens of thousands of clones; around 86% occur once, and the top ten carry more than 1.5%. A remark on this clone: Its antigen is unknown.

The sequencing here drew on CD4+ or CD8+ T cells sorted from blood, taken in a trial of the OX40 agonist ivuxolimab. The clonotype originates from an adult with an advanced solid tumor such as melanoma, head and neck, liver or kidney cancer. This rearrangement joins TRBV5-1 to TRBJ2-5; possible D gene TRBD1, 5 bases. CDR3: CASSLIPGYQETQYF. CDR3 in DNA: TGCGCCAGCAGCTTGATTCCAGGGTACCAAGAGACCCAGTACTTC.